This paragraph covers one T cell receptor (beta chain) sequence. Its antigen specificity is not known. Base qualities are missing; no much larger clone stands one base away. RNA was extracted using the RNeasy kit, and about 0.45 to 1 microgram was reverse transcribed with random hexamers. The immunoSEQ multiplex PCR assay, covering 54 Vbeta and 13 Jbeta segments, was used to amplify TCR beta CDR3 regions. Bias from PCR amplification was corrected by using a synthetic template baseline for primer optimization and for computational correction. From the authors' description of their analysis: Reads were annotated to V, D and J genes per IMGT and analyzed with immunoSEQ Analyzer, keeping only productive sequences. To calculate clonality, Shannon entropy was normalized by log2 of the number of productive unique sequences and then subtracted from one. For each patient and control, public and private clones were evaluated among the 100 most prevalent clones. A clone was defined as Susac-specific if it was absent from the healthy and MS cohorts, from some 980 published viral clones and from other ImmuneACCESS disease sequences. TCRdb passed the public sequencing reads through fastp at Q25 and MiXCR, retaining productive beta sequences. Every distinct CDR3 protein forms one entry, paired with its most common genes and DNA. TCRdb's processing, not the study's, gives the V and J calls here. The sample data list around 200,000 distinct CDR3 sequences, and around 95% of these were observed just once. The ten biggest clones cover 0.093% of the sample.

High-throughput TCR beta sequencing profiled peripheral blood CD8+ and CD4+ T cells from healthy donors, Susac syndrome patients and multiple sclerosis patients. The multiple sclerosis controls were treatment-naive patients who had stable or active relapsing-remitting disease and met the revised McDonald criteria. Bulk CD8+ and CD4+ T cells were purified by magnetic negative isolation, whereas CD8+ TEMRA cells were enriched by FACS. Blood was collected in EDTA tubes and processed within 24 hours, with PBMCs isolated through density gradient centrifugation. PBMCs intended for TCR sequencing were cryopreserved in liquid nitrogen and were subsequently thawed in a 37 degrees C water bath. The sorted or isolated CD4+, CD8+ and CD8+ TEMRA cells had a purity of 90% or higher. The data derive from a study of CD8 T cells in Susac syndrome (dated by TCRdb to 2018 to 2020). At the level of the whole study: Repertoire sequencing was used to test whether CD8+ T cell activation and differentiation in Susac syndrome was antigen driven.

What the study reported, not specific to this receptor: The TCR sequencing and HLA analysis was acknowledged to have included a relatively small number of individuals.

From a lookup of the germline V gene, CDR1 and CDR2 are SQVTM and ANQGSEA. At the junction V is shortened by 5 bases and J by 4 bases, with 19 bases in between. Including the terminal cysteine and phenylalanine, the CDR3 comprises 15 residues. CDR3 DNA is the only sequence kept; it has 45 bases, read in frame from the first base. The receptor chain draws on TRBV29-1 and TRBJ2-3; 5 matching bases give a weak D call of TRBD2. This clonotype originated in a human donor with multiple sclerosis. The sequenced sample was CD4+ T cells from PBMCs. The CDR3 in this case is CSVKFMTPRADTQYF. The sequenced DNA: TGCAGCGTTAAGTTTATGACTCCGAGGGCAGATACGCAGTATTTT.